This TCR beta chain was found in a study of blood T cells in healthy people across ages (dated by TCRdb to the mid-2010s). Concerning the study at large: In model experiments, roughly one uniquely barcoded TCR beta cDNA molecule per two T cells was captured by template switching. To track age-related changes in TCR beta repertoire diversity, the study relied on deep sequencing normalized with unique cDNA molecular identifiers. Four age groups were formed from the donors: young (average around 15 years), middle-aged (approximately 42), aged (approximately 60) and long-lived (around 82). To avoid experimental bias, donors of different ages were randomly spread across the sequencing lanes. The study analyzed two additional independent replicas of 1 million unique cDNA reads from the same blood draw for two donors, one aged 18 to 30 and one aged 80 or older.

What the authors observed across the whole study: Bulk unsorted PBMC profiling prevented conclusive comparison of naive and antigen-experienced compartments. As age increased, observed TCR beta diversity per million T cells dropped in a roughly linear way, and a significant reduction was already evident by age roughly 40. Compared with the aged group, the long-lived group had more naive CD4+ T cells, fewer expanded clones and increased TCR diversity, a pattern suggesting age selection. The CMV infection status of donors was not known, potentially confounding age-related changes in expanded clonotypes. Estimates of total diversity based on one million sequenced T cells were regarded as lower bounds and as underestimates. A strong correlation was found between observed TCR beta diversity and the percentage of naive T cells measured by flow cytometry.

Counted from cysteine to phenylalanine, this CDR3 has 14 amino acids. Only the CDR3 DNA is retained, 42 bases long and in frame from the first base. Unmatched junction bases come to 4, with V trimmed by 4 bases and J by 4 bases. Looking up the germline V gene yields CDR1 MDHEN and CDR2 SYDVKM. The library was built by means of 5' RACE. Sequencing instrument: Illumina HiSeq 2500. A second PCR of roughly 7 to 12 cycles was run with a J-beta primer mix and a sample-barcoded 5' primer. A unique molecular identifier was introduced onto each TCR beta cDNA molecule by a template-switch 5' adaptor carrying 12 random nucleotides. At least 2.5 million CDR3-containing paired-end reads were obtained from each sample. First-strand cDNA synthesis was performed from all RNA using the Mint cDNA synthesis kit, with priming by a TRBC-specific oligonucleotide. All cDNA was treated with uracil-DNA glycosylase and then went through a first 18-cycle PCR with the universal primers M1SS and BC2_uni_R. In the authors' own workflow: Each sample was normalized by randomly selecting 1 million high-quality reads, each carrying a distinct molecular identifier. Instead of being binned into consensus sequences, reads with shared molecular identifiers were discarded. MiTCR, with a Q25 quality threshold and the strictest error-elimination algorithm, was used for CDR3 identification, clonotype clustering and error correction. A nonparametric unseen species model with Euler transformation was used to estimate a lower bound on total TCR beta diversity. The public reads were run again by TCRdb, first through fastp at Q25 and then through MiXCR, and only productive beta chains were kept. CDR3 protein duplicates are merged, each entry listing the most common genes and DNA. In this record, the V and J calls reflect TCRdb's handling and not the investigators' own analysis. For this sample the table gives about 680,000 distinct CDR3 sequences, of which around 45% were detected only once. About a third of the sample belongs to the ten largest clones.

Donors were approximately 42 systemically healthy Caucasian individuals from Russia aged roughly 6 to 100 years. About 10 milliliters of peripheral blood were drawn from each donor into EDTA-treated Vacutainer tubes. Ficoll-Paque density-gradient centrifugation was used to isolate PBMCs, with at least 6.5 million per sample. Total RNA was extracted from PBMCs with Trizol reagent, with at least 5.5 micrograms obtained per sample. The percentages of naive CD45RAhigh/CD27high T cells were determined by flow cytometry on a PBMC aliquot from every donor. Turning to this clonotype: The antigen it binds to is not known. No base qualities exist here, and no much larger clone lies one base off it.

Sequencing was performed on blood. The rearrangement combines TRBV28 with TRBJ2-1, with TRBD2 matching 7 junction bases. The source is an older woman in good health. This receptor has the CDR3 CASSSPGLYNEQFF. At the DNA level, the sequence is TGTGCCAGCAGTTCCCCGGGACTATACAATGAGCAGTTCTTC.